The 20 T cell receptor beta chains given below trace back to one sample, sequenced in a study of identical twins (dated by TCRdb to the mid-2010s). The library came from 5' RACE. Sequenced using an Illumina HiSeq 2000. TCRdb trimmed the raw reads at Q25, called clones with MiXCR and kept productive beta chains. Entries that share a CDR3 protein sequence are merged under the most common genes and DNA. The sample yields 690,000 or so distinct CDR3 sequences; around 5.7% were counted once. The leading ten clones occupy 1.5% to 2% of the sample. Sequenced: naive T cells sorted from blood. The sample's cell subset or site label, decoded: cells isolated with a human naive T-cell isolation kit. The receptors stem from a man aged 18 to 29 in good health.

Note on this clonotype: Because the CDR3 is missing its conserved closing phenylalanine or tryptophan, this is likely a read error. The CDR3 sequence: CSAQGRQGNYGYTC. The CDR3 DNA follows: TGCAGTGCTCAAGGGAGACAGGGGAACTATGGCTACACCTGC. The gene calls are TRBV20-1 and TRBJ1-2; 8 nucleotides align to TRBD1. The CDR3 has 14 residues. V lost 5 bases to trimming and J lost 2 bases; unmatched junction nucleotides: 7. In germline, CDR1 is DFQATT, CDR2 SNEGSKA (reference sequence).

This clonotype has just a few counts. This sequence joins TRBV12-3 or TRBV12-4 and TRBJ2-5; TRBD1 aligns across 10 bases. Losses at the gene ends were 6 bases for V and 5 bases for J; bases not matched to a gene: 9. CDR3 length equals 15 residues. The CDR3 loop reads CASSSDRGRPETQYF. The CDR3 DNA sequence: TGTGCCAGCAGCTCTGACAGGGGGCGCCCGGAGACCCAGTACTTC.

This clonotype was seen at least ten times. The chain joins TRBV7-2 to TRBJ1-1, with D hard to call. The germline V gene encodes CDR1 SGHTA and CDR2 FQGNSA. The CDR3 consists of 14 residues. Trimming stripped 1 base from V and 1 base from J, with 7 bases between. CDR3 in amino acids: CASSLEFANTEAFF. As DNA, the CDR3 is TGTGCCAGCAGCTTAGAGTTCGCGAACACTGAAGCTTTCTTT.

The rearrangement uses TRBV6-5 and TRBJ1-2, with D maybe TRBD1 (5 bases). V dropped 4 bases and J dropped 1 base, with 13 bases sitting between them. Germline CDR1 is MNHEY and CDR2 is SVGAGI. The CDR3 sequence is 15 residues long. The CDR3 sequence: CASSFGTVNNYGYTF. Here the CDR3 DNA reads TGTGCCAGCAGTTTCGGGACGGTCAATAACTATGGCTACACCTTC.

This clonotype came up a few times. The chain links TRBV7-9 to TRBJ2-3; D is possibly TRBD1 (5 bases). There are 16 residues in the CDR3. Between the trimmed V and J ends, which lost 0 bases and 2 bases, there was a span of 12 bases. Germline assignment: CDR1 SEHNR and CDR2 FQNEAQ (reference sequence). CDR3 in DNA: TGTGCCAGCAGCTTAGCAGGGGCGGACACCACAGATACGCAGTATTTT. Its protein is CASSLAGADTTDTQYF.

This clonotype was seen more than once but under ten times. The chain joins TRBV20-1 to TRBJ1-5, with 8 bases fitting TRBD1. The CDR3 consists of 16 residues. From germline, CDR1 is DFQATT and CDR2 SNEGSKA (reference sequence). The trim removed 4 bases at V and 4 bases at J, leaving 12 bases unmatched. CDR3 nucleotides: TGCAGTGCTACCGGGTCCGGGACAGGAGCAAATCAGCCCCAGCATTTT. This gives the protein CSATGSGTGANQPQHF.

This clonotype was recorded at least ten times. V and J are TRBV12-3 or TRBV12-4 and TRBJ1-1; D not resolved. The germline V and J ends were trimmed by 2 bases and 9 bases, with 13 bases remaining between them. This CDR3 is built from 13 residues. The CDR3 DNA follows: TGTGCCAGCAGTTTATCGGCAGAAAACAAAGCTTTCTTT. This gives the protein CASSLSAENKAFF.

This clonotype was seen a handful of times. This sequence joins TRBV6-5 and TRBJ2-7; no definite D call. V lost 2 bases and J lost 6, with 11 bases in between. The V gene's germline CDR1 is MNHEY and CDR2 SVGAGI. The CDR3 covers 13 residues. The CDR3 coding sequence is TGTGCCAGCAGTTACACCAGACTCACCGAGCAGTACTTC. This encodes CASSYTRLTEQYF.

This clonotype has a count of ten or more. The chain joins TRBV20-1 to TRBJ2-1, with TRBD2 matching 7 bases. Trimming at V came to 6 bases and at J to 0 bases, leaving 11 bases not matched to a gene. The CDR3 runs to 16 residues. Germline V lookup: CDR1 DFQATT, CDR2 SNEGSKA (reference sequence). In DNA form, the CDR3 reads TGCAGTGCACTCACCCGAGCGGGGCGCTCCTACAATGAGCAGTTCTTC. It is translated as CSALTRAGRSYNEQFF.

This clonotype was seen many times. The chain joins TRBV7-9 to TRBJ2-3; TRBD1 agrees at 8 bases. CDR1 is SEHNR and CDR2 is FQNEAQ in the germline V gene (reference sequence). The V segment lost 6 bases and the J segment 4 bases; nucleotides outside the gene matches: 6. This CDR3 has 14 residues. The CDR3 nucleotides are TGTGCCAGCAGATCAGACAGGGGCCCAGATACGCAGTATTTT. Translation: CASRSDRGPDTQYF.

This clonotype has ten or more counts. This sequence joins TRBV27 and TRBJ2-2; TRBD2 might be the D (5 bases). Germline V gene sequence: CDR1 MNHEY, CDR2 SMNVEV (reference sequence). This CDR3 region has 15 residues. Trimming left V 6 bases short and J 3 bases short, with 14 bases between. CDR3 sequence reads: CASRVLREHTGELFF. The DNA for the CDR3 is TGTGCCAGCAGAGTACTCCGGGAACACACCGGGGAGCTGTTTTTT.

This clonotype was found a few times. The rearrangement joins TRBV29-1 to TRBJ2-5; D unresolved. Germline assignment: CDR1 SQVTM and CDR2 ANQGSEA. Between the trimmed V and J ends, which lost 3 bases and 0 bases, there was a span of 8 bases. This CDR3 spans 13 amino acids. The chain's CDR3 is CSVEPEYQETQYF. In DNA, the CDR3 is TGCAGCGTTGAGCCGGAGTACCAAGAGACCCAGTACTTC.

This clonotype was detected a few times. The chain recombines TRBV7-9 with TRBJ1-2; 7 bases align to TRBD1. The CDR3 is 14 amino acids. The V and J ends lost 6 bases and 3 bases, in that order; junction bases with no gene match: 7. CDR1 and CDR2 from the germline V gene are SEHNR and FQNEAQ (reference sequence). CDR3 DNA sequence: TGTGCCAGCAGGAGATCCGGGACAGACTATGGCTACACCTTC. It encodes CASRRSGTDYGYTF.

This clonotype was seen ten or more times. CDR3 nucleotides: TGCAGTGCTAGCTTGTCTAGCGGGAGTTGGGCGGGGACAGATACGCAGTATTTT. Translated, it gives CSASLSSGSWAGTDTQYF. The chain uses TRBV20-1 and TRBJ2-3; 10 nucleotides line up with TRBD2. Per the germline V gene, CDR1 is DFQATT and CDR2 is SNEGSKA (reference sequence). The CDR3 has 18 residues. The ends lost 3 bases at V and 3 bases at J; junction bases unmatched: 15.

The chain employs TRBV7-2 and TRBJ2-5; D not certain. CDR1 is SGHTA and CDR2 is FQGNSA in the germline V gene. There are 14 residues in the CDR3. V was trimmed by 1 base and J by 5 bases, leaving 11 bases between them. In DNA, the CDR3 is TGTGCCAGCAGCTTAGATTCTGGAGTTGAGACCCAGTACTTC. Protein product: CASSLDSGVETQYF.

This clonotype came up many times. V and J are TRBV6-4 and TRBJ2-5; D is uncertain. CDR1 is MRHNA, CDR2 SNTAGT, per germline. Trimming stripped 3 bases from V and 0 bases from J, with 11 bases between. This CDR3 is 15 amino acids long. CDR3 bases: TGTGCCAGCAGTGAGCGTCCTATATACCAAGAGACCCAGTACTTC. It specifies CASSERPIYQETQYF.

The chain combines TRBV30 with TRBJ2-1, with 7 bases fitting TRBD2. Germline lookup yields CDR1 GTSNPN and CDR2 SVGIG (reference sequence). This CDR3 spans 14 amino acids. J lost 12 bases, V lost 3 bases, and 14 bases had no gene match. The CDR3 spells CAWRHARDYLRQFF. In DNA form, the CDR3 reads TGTGCCTGGAGGCACGCACGGGACTATCTGCGGCAGTTCTTC.

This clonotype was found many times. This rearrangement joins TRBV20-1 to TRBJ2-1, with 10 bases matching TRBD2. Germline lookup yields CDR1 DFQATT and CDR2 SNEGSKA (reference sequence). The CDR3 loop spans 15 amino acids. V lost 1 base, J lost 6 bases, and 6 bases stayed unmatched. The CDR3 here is CSARVLAGVSNEQFF. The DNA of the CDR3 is TGCAGTGCTAGAGTGCTAGCGGGAGTTTCCAATGAGCAGTTCTTC.

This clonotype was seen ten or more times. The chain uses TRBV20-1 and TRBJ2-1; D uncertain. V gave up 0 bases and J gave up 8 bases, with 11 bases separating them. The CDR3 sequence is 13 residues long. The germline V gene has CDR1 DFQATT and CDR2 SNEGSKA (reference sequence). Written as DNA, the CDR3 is TGCAGTGCTAGAGAGGTAGTATCCCATGAGCAGTTCTTC. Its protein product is CSAREVVSHEQFF.

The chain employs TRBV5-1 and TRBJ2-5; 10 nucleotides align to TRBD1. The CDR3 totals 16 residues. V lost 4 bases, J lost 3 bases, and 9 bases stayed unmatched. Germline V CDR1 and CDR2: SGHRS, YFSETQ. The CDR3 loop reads CASSLRQGAKEETQYF. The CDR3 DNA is TGCGCCAGCAGCCTCCGACAGGGGGCAAAAGAAGAGACCCAGTACTTC.